These 32 T cell receptor beta chains came from one sample sequenced in a study of T cells in Graves' hyperthyroidism and ophthalmopathy. Amplification of TCR beta CDR3 regions was performed using RNA transcripts as template. Using the HTBI primer set, a first-round RT-PCR was run on the TCR CDR3. TCRdb re-derived calls from the multiplex PCR reads in MiXCR, one entry per CDR3 protein. Of hundreds of thousands of distinct CDR3 sequences in the sample, around 15% were seen once. Sequencing was carried out using blood. Receptor source: a woman aged 40-49 years with Graves' hyperthyroidism.

V usage is TRBV15 and J usage is TRBJ1-5, with a weak D call TRBD1 (6 bases). The CDR3 sequence is 16 residues long. Germline CDR1 and CDR2: LNHNV and YYDKDF (reference sequence). Between the trimmed V and J ends, which lost 2 bases and 1 base, there was a span of 12 bases. In DNA, the CDR3 is TGTGCCACCAGCAGAACTACAGGGTTGAGCAATCAGCCCCAGCATTTT. This codes for CATSRTTGLSNQPQHF.

This chain uses TRBV12-3 or TRBV12-4 with TRBJ2-1; 7 bases align to TRBD1. The CDR3 consists of 15 residues. After removal of 5 bases from V and 5 bases from J, the junction contained 9 bases not matched to a gene. The CDR3 nucleotides are TGTGCCAGCAGTACCGGGACAGCGGCCCACAATGAGCAGTTCTTC. Its translation: CASSTGTAAHNEQFF.

The chain employs TRBV5-1 and TRBJ2-4; TRBD2 aligns across 9 bases. CDR1 SGHRS and CDR2 YFSETQ come from the germline V gene. The CDR3 is 14 amino acids. Trimming removed 3 bases from V and 4 bases from J; junction bases left unmatched: 2. CDR3 region: CASSSAGGKNIQYF. The CDR3 DNA reads as TGCGCCAGCAGCTCAGCGGGAGGTAAAAACATTCAGTACTTC.

With respect to this clonotype: An end of the junction differs from the germline gene, which may be a read error. This chain uses TRBV19 with TRBJ2-6, with 7 bases lining up with TRBD1. The CDR3 extends over 16 amino acids. Germline CDR1 reads LNHDA; CDR2 reads SQIVND (reference sequence). DNA of the CDR3: TGTGCCAGTGGGACAGAAAGGATCTCTGGGGCCAACGTCCTGGCTTTC. This gives the protein CASGTERISGANVLAF.

This clonotype was recorded many times. V usage is TRBV27 and J usage is TRBJ2-2; tentatively, D is TRBD2 (5 bases). The CDR3 contains 15 residues. Trimming stripped 2 bases from V and 5 bases from J, with 12 bases between. CDR1 is MNHEY, CDR2 SMNVEV, per germline (reference sequence). CDR3 region: CASSLGSGITGELFF. The CDR3 DNA reads TGTGCCAGCAGTTTAGGATCGGGGATAACCGGGGAGCTGTTTTTT.

This clonotype showed up many times. The V gene is TRBV12-3 or TRBV12-4, the J gene TRBJ2-1; D gene unclear. Trimming left V 2 bases short and J 8 bases short, with 10 bases between. The CDR3 has 13 residues. The CDR3 protein is CASSLSGLDEQFF. DNA for the CDR3: TGTGCCAGCAGTTTATCTGGGTTGGATGAGCAGTTCTTC.

In its sample, this clonotype was seen many times. The chain couples TRBV12-3 or TRBV12-4 to TRBJ2-7, with D unclear. Trimming removed 0 bases from V and 5 bases from J, with 2 bases in between. CDR3 size: 11 residues. Written as DNA, the CDR3 is TGTGCCAGCAGTTTAGCGCACGAGCAGTACTTC. This codes for CASSLAHEQYF.

This chain joins TRBV20-1 and TRBJ2-1, with D perhaps matching TRBD2 (6 bases). The CDR3 consists of 16 residues. Trimming removed 3 bases at V and 7 bases at J, with 22 bases between. Looked up from germline, CDR1 is DFQATT and CDR2 is SNEGSKA (reference sequence). CDR3 in amino acids: CSASRMPPGGVNEQFF. The CDR3 DNA reads TGCAGTGCTAGTCGTATGCCACCCGGAGGGGTAAATGAGCAGTTCTTC.

The chain links TRBV4-1 to TRBJ2-5, with D possibly matching TRBD2 (5 bases). The CDR3 runs to 14 residues. V was shortened by 2 bases and J by 4 bases, with 11 bases between the two germline ends. CDR1 is MGHRA and CDR2 is YSYEKL in the germline V gene. DNA of the CDR3: TGCGCCAGCAGCCAAAAGCCGGCGGGAGAGACCCAGTACTTC. This codes for CASSQKPAGETQYF.

This clonotype was counted many times. The gene calls are TRBV12-3 or TRBV12-4 and TRBJ2-1, with TRBD2 matching 11 bases. The CDR3 contains 13 residues. With V trimmed by 8 bases and J by 6 bases, 3 bases remained unmatched. The CDR3 loop is CASLLAGGNEQFF. The CDR3 region has the DNA TGTGCCAGCTTGCTAGCGGGAGGCAATGAGCAGTTCTTC.

Many counts were recorded for this clonotype. DNA of the CDR3: TGCGCCAGCAGCTCCCGTAGCTCCTACAATGAGCAGTTCTTC. Residues: CASSSRSSYNEQFF. The chain combines TRBV5-1 with TRBJ2-1; no reliable D call. Looked up from germline, CDR1 is SGHRS and CDR2 is YFSETQ. The V and J ends lost 3 bases and 0 bases respectively, with 7 bases between them. There are 14 residues in the CDR3.

This clonotype occurred many times. The chain couples TRBV28 to TRBJ2-7; no definite D call. The length of the CDR3 is 14 residues. V was clipped by 3 bases and J by 2 bases, with 11 bases between them. CDR1 MDHEN and CDR2 SYDVKM come from the germline V gene. CDR3 in amino acids: CASSFPTLPYEQYF. The CDR3 DNA is TGTGCCAGCAGTTTTCCGACTTTACCCTACGAGCAGTACTTC.

This clonotype was recorded many times. The V and J genes are TRBV24-1 and TRBJ2-2; weak D call: TRBD2 (6 bases). Trimming stripped 8 bases from V and 2 bases from J, with 14 bases between. Germline V gene sequence: CDR1 KGHDR, CDR2 SFDVKD. The CDR3 consists of 15 residues. CDR3 in amino acids: CATTATAGNTGELFF. The CDR3, as DNA: TGTGCCACCACCGCCACCGCGGGAAACACCGGGGAGCTGTTTTTT.

Worth noting for this clonotype: Germline and junction disagree at one end, which may indicate a read error. V and J are TRBV12-3 or TRBV12-4 and TRBJ2-2; perhaps TRBD2 as D (5 bases). The CDR3 is made up of 14 amino acids. CDR3 sequence (DNA): TGTGCCAGCAGTTTTATCCAAAACACCGGGGAACTGTTTTTT. Its protein product is CASSFIQNTGELFF.

In this sample, this clonotype turned up many times. The chain carries TRBV28 and TRBJ2-1, with a possible D match to TRBD2 (6 bases). The CDR3 is made up of 18 amino acids. V was shortened by 2 bases and J by 7 bases, with 24 bases between the two germline ends. Germline CDR1 MDHEN, CDR2 SYDVKM. CDR3 sequence (DNA): TGTGCCAGCAGTTTAAGCGGAGGTTTGGGGACTCTTGGAAATGAGCAGTTCTTC. As protein: CASSLSGGLGTLGNEQFF.

This clonotype was detected a few times. The rearrangement uses TRBV27 and TRBJ1-2; TRBD1 is a possible D gene (5 bases). Trimming removed 5 bases from V and 4 bases from J, with 17 bases in between. CDR3 length equals 15 residues. CDR1 is MNHEY and CDR2 is SMNVEV in the germline V gene (reference sequence). CDR3 amino acids: CASSPMGEGGYGYTF. CDR3 sequence (DNA): TGTGCCAGCAGTCCCATGGGGGAGGGTGGCTATGGCTACACCTTC.

This clonotype showed up many times. This chain links TRBV2 with TRBJ2-2, with D perhaps matching TRBD1 or TRBD2 (5 bases each). CDR3 length equals 20 residues. Trimming stripped 5 bases from V and 3 bases from J, with 28 bases between. Germline loops: CDR1 SNHLY, CDR2 FYNNEI. CDR3 DNA sequence: TGTGCCAGCAGTCCCCACGGGACGGATTTCGGCGAAGTCTACACCGGGGAGCTGTTTTTT. It specifies CASSPHGTDFGEVYTGELFF.

This clonotype was counted only a few times. The chain has TRBV9 and TRBJ2-1; D ambiguous. In germline, CDR1 is SGDLS, CDR2 YYNGEE. Trimming cost V 0 bases and J 3 bases, with 10 bases left between them. The CDR3 runs 15 residues. In DNA form, the CDR3 reads TGTGCCAGCAGCGTAGAAGTAGGGAACTACAATGAGCAGTTCTTC. Amino acids: CASSVEVGNYNEQFF.

This clonotype was counted only a few times. The rearrangement uses TRBV29-1 and TRBJ2-3, with D perhaps TRBD2 (6 bases). Germline V gene lookup returns CDR1 SQVTM and CDR2 ANQGSEA. This CDR3 has 10 residues. The V end was cut by 4 bases, the J end by 14 bases, with 13 bases between. This chain's CDR3 is CSVAGRERYF. For the CDR3, the DNA is TGCAGCGTTGCAGGTCGGGAGAGGTATTTT.

This clonotype was seen ten or more times. The chain carries TRBV28 and TRBJ1-1, with 8 bases aligning to TRBD1. Germline CDR1 and CDR2: MDHEN and SYDVKM. The CDR3 covers 16 residues. Trimming removed 6 bases from V and 0 bases from J; junction bases left unmatched: 9. This CDR3 reads CASSSIGQGVNTEAFF. The CDR3 nucleotides read TGTGCCAGCAGCAGTATCGGACAGGGAGTGAACACTGAAGCTTTCTTT.

This clonotype has just a few counts. A much larger clone sits a single nucleotide away, making a read error possible. Since no conserved phenylalanine or tryptophan closes the CDR3, a read error is the likely cause. The rearrangement joins TRBV12-3 or TRBV12-4 to TRBJ1-2; D unclear. The V and J ends lost 8 bases and 7 bases respectively, with 11 bases between them. CDR3 length: 11 amino acids. Here the CDR3 DNA reads TGTGCCAGCCGGTCCACGAGTGGCTACACCCTC. As protein: CASRSTSGYTL.

This clonotype has ten or more counts. The rearrangement uses TRBV27 and TRBJ2-7; D unclear. Germline V gene sequence: CDR1 MNHEY, CDR2 SMNVEV (reference sequence). Trimming took 1 base from V and 3 from J, leaving 13 bases between them. CDR3 length equals 15 residues. The CDR3 loop is CASSLYSAYNYEQYF. The CDR3 nucleotides read TGTGCCAGCAGTTTATACTCCGCATATAACTACGAGCAGTACTTC.

This chain connects TRBV6-2 or TRBV6-3 to TRBJ1-1, with a tentative D call TRBD1 (6 bases). Per germline, CDR1 MNHEY and CDR2 SVGEGT. The CDR3 extends over 18 amino acids. Trimming took off 4 bases at V and 0 bases at J, with 21 bases between the two ends. CDR3 bases: TGTGCCAGCAGTTTTCGAAACAGGGCTAGGGGGTTGAACACTGAAGCTTTCTTT. The encoded protein is CASSFRNRARGLNTEAFF.

This clonotype was counted at least ten times. The rearrangement links TRBV10-3 to TRBJ1-1; weak D call: TRBD1 (6 bases). The V end lost 3 bases, the J end lost 1 base, and 12 bases lay between the germline ends. The CDR3 sequence is 15 residues long. The germline gives CDR1 ENHRY, CDR2 SYGVKD. The CDR3 DNA reads TGTGCCATCAGTGACAGGGGAGAAGGGAACACTGAAGCTTTCTTT. This codes for CAISDRGEGNTEAFF.

This clonotype was observed at least ten times. V and J are TRBV6-1 and TRBJ2-5; D is perhaps TRBD2 (5 bases). Trimming took 7 bases from V and 3 from J, leaving 18 bases between them. The CDR3 contains 15 residues. Germline V gene sequence: CDR1 MNHNS, CDR2 SASEGT. CDR3 sequence reads: CASTTKKPGKETQYF. CDR3 bases: TGTGCCAGCACCACTAAGAAGCCGGGGAAAGAGACCCAGTACTTC.

This clonotype occurred many times. The CDR3 bases are TGCGCCAGCAGCTGGGCAGGGCCCCAAGAGACCCAGTACTTC. It translates to CASSWAGPQETQYF. This chain links TRBV5-1 with TRBJ2-5; maybe TRBD1 (5 bases). V dropped 3 bases and J dropped 1 base, with 10 bases sitting between them. CDR1 SGHRS and CDR2 YFSETQ come from the germline V gene. This CDR3 has 14 amino acids.

Ten or more counts support this clonotype. The chain carries TRBV28 and TRBJ2-4; TRBD1 matches 9 bases. Trimming at V came to 6 bases and at J to 6 bases, leaving 9 bases not matched to a gene. CDR3 size: 15 residues. Germline CDR1 reads MDHEN; CDR2 reads SYDVKM. The CDR3 is CASSQGDRVGNIQYF. The CDR3 nucleotides are TGTGCCAGCAGCCAAGGGGACAGGGTGGGAAACATTCAGTACTTC.

This clonotype was seen repeatedly, ten times or more. The rearrangement links TRBV15 to TRBJ2-3; 9 bases are a match to TRBD2. CDR1 and CDR2 (germline): LNHNV, YYDKDF (reference sequence). With V trimmed by 0 bases and J by 4 bases, 8 bases remained unmatched. This CDR3 is 17 amino acids long. The CDR3 spells CATSRDSLAGVPDTQYF. The CDR3 DNA follows: TGTGCCACCAGCAGAGACTCCTTAGCGGGAGTTCCAGATACGCAGTATTTT.

The CDR3 DNA follows: TGTGCCAGCAGTCCGTCAATCAGGGTGAACACTGAAGCTTTCTTT. Its protein product is CASSPSIRVNTEAFF. This chain uses TRBV12-3 or TRBV12-4 with TRBJ1-1; a possible D gene is TRBD1 (5 bases). With 5 bases removed from V and 0 bases from J, the gap between germline ends came to 13 bases. The CDR3 has 15 residues.

V is TRBV10-3 and J is TRBJ2-1; 9 nucleotides align to TRBD1. J was trimmed by 5 bases and V by 3 bases; bases with no gene match: 5. This CDR3 contains 15 residues. CDR1 and CDR2 (germline): ENHRY, SYGVKD. CDR3 nucleotide sequence: TGTGCCATCAGTGATCCGGGACAGGGCCACAATGAGCAGTTCTTC. This translates into CAISDPGQGHNEQFF.

This clonotype was counted many times. The rearrangement uses TRBV29-1 and TRBJ2-2; possible D gene TRBD2, 5 bases. Germline loops: CDR1 SQVTM, CDR2 ANQGSEA. This CDR3 region has 14 residues. V lost 4 bases, J lost 4 bases, and 13 bases lay in between. Here the CDR3 reads CSVGGQPGTGELFF. In DNA form, the CDR3 reads TGCAGCGTTGGCGGGCAGCCAGGCACCGGGGAGCTGTTTTTT.

This clonotype came up a few times. The chain combines TRBV5-1 with TRBJ2-7; a weak D match, TRBD1 (6 bases). The CDR3 has 17 residues. V was shortened by 0 bases and J by 3 bases, with 19 bases between the two germline ends. CDR1 SGHRS and CDR2 YFSETQ come from the germline V gene. The CDR3 DNA reads as TGCGCCAGCAGCTTGGCCCCCTCGGACAGAGAAAACTACGAGCAGTACTTC. Residues: CASSLAPSDRENYEQYF.